These 28 T cell receptor beta chains came from one sample sequenced in a study of cytotoxic CD8 clonotypes in ibrutinib-treated CLL. Sequencing used immunoSEQ multiplex PCR; TCRdb keeps in-frame clones, though not all of them. The sample carries just over 200,000 clones, 60% to 80% recorded once. This material consisted of PBMCs, taken after 12 months of ibrutinib treatment. The receptors were sampled from a human donor with chronic lymphocytic leukemia.

In its sample, this clone was seen a few times. CDR3 sequence (DNA): TGTGCCATCAGTCGACAGGCAGCTAACTATGGCTACACCTTC. As protein: CAISRQAANYGYTF. The V call is TRBV10-3, the J call TRBJ1-2; tentatively, D is TRBD1 (6 bases). Germline V gene sequence: CDR1 ENHRY, CDR2 SYGVKD. This CDR3 is 14 amino acids long. V lost 5 bases to trimming and J lost 0 bases, with 10 bases between them.

The chain joins TRBV6-1 to TRBJ1-6, with a possible D match to TRBD1 (6 bases). V was pared by 2 bases and J by 9 bases, with 14 bases between. Germline CDR1 reads MNHNS; CDR2 reads SASEGT. CDR3 length equals 15 residues. CDR3 residues: CASSEQGIPGSPLHF. DNA for the CDR3: TGTGCCAGCAGTGAACAGGGGATCCCTGGTTCACCCCTCCACTTT.

The chain carries TRBV5-1 and TRBJ2-3; D uncertain. The V gene's germline CDR1 is SGHRS and CDR2 YFSETQ. This CDR3 comprises 12 residues. V was shortened by 0 bases and J by 5 bases, with 4 bases between the two germline ends. This CDR3 is CASSLGEDTQYF. The DNA for the CDR3 is TGCGCCAGCAGCTTGGGAGAAGATACGCAGTATTTT. Together with reference TRBV5-1 and TRBJ2-3, the CDR3 gives the full variable domain: KAGVTQTPRYLIKTRGQQVTLSCSPISGHRSVSWYQQTPGQGLQFLFEYFSETQRNKGNFPGRFSGRQFSNSRSEMNVSTLELGDSALYLCASSLGEDTQYFGPGTRLTVL.

This chain uses TRBV6-6 with TRBJ1-1; tentatively, D is TRBD1 (5 bases). Trimming removed 6 bases at V and 3 bases at J, with 14 bases between. From germline, CDR1 is MNHNY and CDR2 SVGAGI (reference sequence). This CDR3 comprises 14 residues. CDR3 bases: TGTGCCAGCAGCTCCGTCGGGGGGTACACTGAAGCTTTCTTT. This translates into CASSSVGGYTEAFF.

The chain has TRBV5-1 and TRBJ2-1, with TRBD2 as a possible D gene (7 bases). Trimming left V 5 bases short and J 8 bases short, with 20 bases between. The V gene's germline CDR1 is SGHRS and CDR2 YFSETQ. This CDR3 has 15 residues. CDR3 region: CASSYLGGGRDEQFF. DNA of the CDR3: TGCGCCAGCAGTTACCTCGGGGGCGGGAGAGATGAGCAGTTCTTC.

This clone was detected only a few times. The CDR3 DNA reads TGTGCCAGCAGTACTAGCGGGAACACCGGGGAGCTGTTTTTT. Amino acids: CASSTSGNTGELFF. The V gene is TRBV28, the J gene TRBJ2-2; 8 bases line up with TRBD2. CDR1 and CDR2 (germline): MDHEN, SYDVKM. J lost 1 base, V lost 5 bases, and 0 bases had no gene match. CDR3 size: 14 residues.

This chain uses TRBV7-9 with TRBJ1-4, with 7 nucleotides matching TRBD1. Per the germline V gene, CDR1 is SEHNR and CDR2 is FQNEAQ (reference sequence). The CDR3 extends over 15 amino acids. Germline trimming cut 7 bases from V and 4 bases from J; bases unmatched to any gene: 9. The CDR3 DNA is TGTGCCAGCACGCTGACAGGGACTTTTAATGAAAAACTGTTTTTT. It specifies CASTLTGTFNEKLFF.

This clone was counted once. The chain recombines TRBV28 with TRBJ1-2; no firm D call. Germline CDR1 is MDHEN and CDR2 is SYDVKM. With 4 bases removed from V and 7 bases from J, the gap between germline ends came to 16 bases. This CDR3 spans 14 amino acids. CDR3 nucleotides: TGTGCCAGCAGTTCCGAGGGCCCTCTATCTGGCTACACCTTC. Residues: CASSSEGPLSGYTF.

This clone was detected only a few times. The chain has TRBV6-5 and TRBJ1-6; D unresolved. Germline CDR1 reads MNHEY; CDR2 reads SVGAGI. V dropped 6 bases and J dropped 12 bases, with 15 bases sitting between them. CDR3 length equals 13 residues. The CDR3 region has the DNA TGTGCCAGCAGGCGGGCCGGAGGGAGACCCCTCCACTTT. Residues: CASRRAGGRPLHF.

This chain connects TRBV5-1 to TRBJ2-1; no clear D. Trimming took 0 bases from V and 5 from J, leaving 6 bases between them. The CDR3 length is 13 residues. Germline CDR1 and CDR2: SGHRS and YFSETQ. CDR3 coding DNA: TGCGCCAGCAGCTTGGGGACGAACAATGAGCAGTTCTTC. Protein sequence: CASSLGTNNEQFF.

V and J are TRBV27 and TRBJ2-2; no definite D call. CDR1 and CDR2 from the germline V gene are MNHEY and SMNVEV (reference sequence). This CDR3 has 13 amino acids. V shed 6 bases and J shed 0 bases, with 5 bases lying between them. CDR3 sequence reads: CASRGTNTGELFF. The DNA of the CDR3 is TGTGCCAGCAGGGGCACGAACACCGGGGAGCTGTTTTTT.

The rearrangement joins TRBV9 to TRBJ1-6; D may be TRBD1 (6 bases). The germline V gene has CDR1 SGDLS and CDR2 YYNGEE. The CDR3 contains 15 residues. V was cut by 3 bases and J by 5 bases, with 12 bases left in between. The CDR3 region is CASSGPRTDNSPLHF. The CDR3 coding sequence is TGTGCCAGCAGCGGCCCACGGACAGATAATTCACCCCTCCACTTT.

The table lists this clone with a few counts. The chain combines TRBV5-6 with TRBJ2-5; 11 bases agree with TRBD2. Germline V lookup: CDR1 SGHDT, CDR2 YYEEEE. Trimming removed 4 bases from V and 5 bases from J; junction bases left unmatched: 4. The CDR3 is 14 residues long. In nucleotides, the CDR3 is TGTGCCAGCAGCCTAGCGGGAGGCTCGGAGACCCAGTACTTC. It encodes CASSLAGGSETQYF.

J is TRBJ1-2 and V is TRBV29-1; D is perhaps TRBD1 (6 bases). The germline V and J ends were trimmed by 4 bases and 8 bases, with 17 bases remaining between them. Germline V gene lookup returns CDR1 SQVTM and CDR2 ANQGSEA. The CDR3 has 13 residues. The CDR3 DNA is TGCAGCGTTGCCCAACAGGGCAGGGAAGGCTACACCTTC. This gives the protein CSVAQQGREGYTF.

The V and J genes are TRBV19 and TRBJ2-7; D may match TRBD1 or TRBD2 (5 bases each). The V and J ends lost 6 bases and 3 bases respectively, with 12 bases between them. CDR3 size: 13 residues. Germline V gene sequence: CDR1 LNHDA, CDR2 SQIVND (reference sequence). CDR3 region: CASRGPSGYEQYF. The CDR3 region has the DNA TGTGCCAGTAGGGGACCGAGCGGCTACGAGCAGTACTTC.

The chain joins TRBV6-1 to TRBJ1-2; weak D call: TRBD1 (5 bases). V lost 1 base and J lost 4, with 13 bases in between. This CDR3 region has 15 residues. Germline V gene lookup returns CDR1 MNHNS and CDR2 SASEGT. The CDR3 here is CASSEGQTPIYGYTF. CDR3 nucleotide sequence: TGTGCCAGCAGTGAAGGACAGACACCGATCTATGGCTACACCTTC.

J is TRBJ1-2 and V is TRBV6-7; D not resolved. TRBV6-7 is placed among ORFs of uncertain function. The CDR3 is 14 amino acids. Trimming shortened V by 0 bases and J by 4 bases, and 9 bases separated the two germline ends. CDR3 nucleotides: TGTGCCAGCAGTTACTCGTCCAGATTCTATGGCTACACCTTC. This gives the protein CASSYSSRFYGYTF.

The chain combines TRBV18 with TRBJ2-2; D call uncertain. V shed 2 bases and J shed 6 bases, with 13 bases lying between them. The CDR3 has 15 residues. CDR1 KGHSH and CDR2 LQKENI come from the germline V gene. The CDR3 loop is CASSPEDDGSGELFF. In nucleotides, the CDR3 is TGTGCCAGCTCACCAGAGGACGACGGCTCCGGGGAGCTGTTTTTT.

A remark on this clone: The sample carries other DNA sequences with the same CDR3. This rearrangement joins TRBV11-3 to TRBJ2-1, with 9 bases identical to TRBD1. Germline lookup yields CDR1 SGHNT and CDR2 YENEEA. The CDR3 has 15 amino acids. V was pared by 4 bases and J by 3 bases, with 4 bases of the junction left unmatched. CDR3 bases: TGTGCCAGCAGCTCCGGACAGGGGAACTACAATGAGCAGTTCTTC. As protein: CASSSGQGNYNEQFF. The full variable domain, with the rest looked up from reference TRBV11-3 and TRBJ2-1, is EAGVVQSPRYKIIEKKQPVAFWCNPISGHNTLYWYLQNLGQGPELLIRYENEEAVDDSQLPKDRFSAERLKGVDSTLKIQPAELGDSAVYLCASSSGQGNYNEQFFGPGTRLTVL.

The J gene is TRBJ1-1, the V gene TRBV6-4; the D is unclear. Trimming cost V 2 bases and J 2 bases, with 6 bases left between them. This CDR3 spans 13 amino acids. Germline CDR1 reads MRHNA; CDR2 reads SNTAGT. CDR3 region: CASSDQPNTEAFF. CDR3 bases: TGTGCCAGCAGTGACCAGCCTAACACTGAAGCTTTCTTT.

The chain has TRBV7-2 and TRBJ2-1; D not certain. V was pared by 8 bases and J by 7 bases, with 15 bases between. This CDR3 region has 13 residues. Germline CDR1 and CDR2: SGHTA and FQGNSA. CDR3 sequence: CASSSPGSNEQFF. CDR3 nucleotide sequence: TGTGCCAGCTCCTCCCCGGGTTCGAATGAGCAGTTCTTC.

The chain carries TRBV6-5 and TRBJ2-7; D is unresolved. The CDR3 length is 16 residues. Germline CDR1 MNHEY, CDR2 SVGAGI. The germline V and J ends were trimmed by 2 bases and 0 bases, with 14 bases remaining between them. CDR3 amino acids: CASSYSRAVPSYEQYF. For the CDR3, the DNA is TGTGCCAGCAGTTACAGTCGGGCTGTCCCCTCCTACGAGCAGTACTTC.

This clone was observed a few times. The V and J genes are TRBV7-6 and TRBJ2-5, with D tentatively TRBD2 (6 bases). This CDR3 is built from 14 residues. V lost 5 bases, J lost 5 bases, and 15 bases lay in between. The germline V gene has CDR1 SGHVS and CDR2 FNYEAQ. The CDR3 nucleotides read TGTGCCAGCAGCGTCAGTGATGGGGGGGAGACCCAGTACTTC. Encoded protein: CASSVSDGGETQYF.

The rearrangement uses TRBV14 and TRBJ2-3; D is unresolved. Germline CDR1 and CDR2: SGHDN and FVKESK. The ends were cut back, 1 base at V and 1 base at J, with 9 bases in the middle. The CDR3 runs to 15 residues. The CDR3 region is CASSQGPGGTDTQYF. The CDR3 nucleotides read TGTGCCAGCAGCCAAGGACCAGGCGGCACAGATACGCAGTATTTT.

The chain combines TRBV5-1 with TRBJ2-5, with a tentative D call TRBD1 (6 bases). This CDR3 region has 14 residues. From germline, CDR1 is SGHRS and CDR2 YFSETQ. The ends were cut back, 2 bases at V and 2 bases at J, with 10 bases in the middle. The DNA of the CDR3 is TGCGCCAGCAGCTTCTCCGGGACACAAGAGACCCAGTACTTC. Translated: CASSFSGTQETQYF.

The table lists this clone with a few counts. The rearrangement links TRBV6-4 to TRBJ1-3; no reliable D call. Per germline, CDR1 MRHNA and CDR2 SNTAGT. Trimming took off 7 bases at V and 0 bases at J, with 13 bases between the two ends. The CDR3 length is 15 residues. CDR3 nucleotides: TGTGCCAGCAATTCGGGCCTCTACTCTGGAAACACCATATATTTT. This codes for CASNSGLYSGNTIYF.

The gene calls are TRBV19 and TRBJ2-5; TRBD1 is a possible D gene (6 bases). The germline V gene has CDR1 LNHDA and CDR2 SQIVND (reference sequence). Trimming left V 6 bases short and J 5 bases short, with 22 bases between. CDR3 size: 16 residues. The CDR3 nucleotides read TGTGCCAGTAGCAGCCGGACAGCAGAAGGACGGGAGACCCAGTACTTC. This encodes CASSSRTAEGRETQYF.

This chain links TRBV23-1 with TRBJ1-2; D remains unclear. TRBV23-1 falls under the ORF class, with uncertain function. This CDR3 comprises 14 residues. V dropped 2 bases and J dropped 0 bases, with 7 bases sitting between them. The CDR3 region is CASSQPLTNYGYTF. The CDR3 nucleotides read TGCGCCAGCAGTCAACCCCTTACTAACTATGGCTACACCTTC.